This T cell receptor beta chain derives from a study of CD8 T cells in Susac syndrome. This clonotype was detected only once. Reverse transcription of about 0.5 to 1 ug RNA used random hexamers. The CDR3 of TCR beta was amplified by immunoSEQ multiplex PCR across 54 Vbeta and 13 Jbeta. Using its own MiXCR run on the immunoSEQ multiplex PCR reads, TCRdb lists one record per CDR3 protein. Found here are about 300,000 distinct CDR3 sequences, about 90% of them singletons; the top ten hold around 0.07%. Germline CDR1 and CDR2: DFQATT and SNEGSKA (reference sequence). CDR3 length: 14 residues. V dropped 5 bases and J dropped 4 bases, with 15 bases sitting between them.

This TCR was recovered from a human donor with multiple sclerosis. V usage is TRBV20-1 and J usage is TRBJ1-3; no firm D call. Sequencing was done on a sample of CD4+ T cells from PBMCs. CDR3 residues: CSAVHGFVGNTIYF. The CDR3 DNA follows: TGCAGTGCTGTTCACGGATTCGTGGGAAACACCATATATTTT.